This T cell receptor (beta chain) was obtained from a study of T cells in Graves' hyperthyroidism and ophthalmopathy. The study, taken as a whole, reports: The model anticipated ophthalmopathy a median approximately 6.5 months pre-onset. Most thyroid clonotypes with frequency above 0.001 were detected in blood.

Regions amplified from RNA transcripts were the TCR beta CDR3 regions. HTBI primers were used for first-round RT-PCR of the TCR CDR3. TCRdb processed the multiplex PCR reads anew with MiXCR; each CDR3 protein has one entry. This table holds some 490,000 distinct CDR3 sequences, approximately 23% found once. With regard to this clonotype: Its target is not known.

Duration under 3 months, a NOSPECS grade of at least 4, and a Clinical Activity Score of at least 3 characterized the ophthalmopathy patients. The PBMCs were taken from approximately 11 ml of fresh peripheral blood. This receptor was obtained from a woman in her seventies with Graves' ophthalmopathy. Sequencing used blood.

CDR3 nucleotide sequence: TGCAGTGCTAGAGCCCTCCGGGCTAGCAGAAATAAAGGCTCCTACAATGAGCAGTTCTTC. Translation: CSARALRASRNKGSYNEQFF. J is TRBJ2-1 and V is TRBV20-1, with D tentatively TRBD2 (5 bases). The V gene lost 1 base and the J gene lost 0 bases, with 25 bases spanning the gap. CDR1 and CDR2 from the germline V gene are DFQATT and SNEGSKA (reference sequence). This CDR3 region has 20 residues.